A few counts support the clone carrying this T cell receptor beta chain. As yet, its antigen is unknown. Losses at the gene ends were 0 bases for V and 13 bases for J; bases not matched to a gene: 3. The CDR3 spans 12 residues. CDR1 is MNHNY and CDR2 is SVGAGI in the germline V gene (reference sequence). This record comes from a study of cytomegalovirus exposure and HLA in healthy donors. Study findings and constraints: For cytomegalovirus status, the classifier reportedly gave diagnoses with high specificity and sensitivity. Per a prior analysis, the majority of TCR beta V segments were productive roughly 90% or roughly 30% of the time.

The PCR had 60 Vbeta and 13 Jbeta primers. Clones were read by immunoSEQ multiplex PCR, and TCRdb kept only the in-frame ones, dropping some. The sample holds 130,000 or so clones, around 84% seen once. This sequence originates from a woman between 18 and 29 years old in good health and CMV-seropositive. The chain links TRBV6-6 to TRBJ2-1; 7 positions agree with TRBD1. The sample comprised PBMCs. The CDR3 DNA sequence: TGTGCCAGCAGTTACTCAGGGGGCCCTCAGTTCTTC. It encodes CASSYSGGPQFF.